The sequence of this T cell receptor beta chain was determined in a study of T cell repertoires in cytomegalovirus infection. Study at large: Well-studied HLA-B-restricted CMV epitopes were used in the study alongside recently identified HLA-C-restricted ones. Study-wide results and caveats: Dominating the ex vivo response were HLA-C-restricted CMV-specific TCR beta clonotypes.

Each CDR3 protein is one row after TCRdb ran MiXCR on the reads. The sample yields around 900,000 distinct CDR3 sequences, roughly 30% seen once. Germline assignment: CDR1 MNHEY and CDR2 SVGEGT. Trimming left V 0 bases short and J 4 bases short, with 13 bases between. This CDR3 has 16 amino acids. A note on this clonotype: The antigen remains undetermined.

The sequenced sample was cultured CD8+ T cells from PBMCs, obtained from culture after CMV antigen stimulation. The chain joins TRBV6-2 or TRBV6-3 to TRBJ2-1, with unresolved D. The clonotype originates from a human donor in good health (CMV status not recorded). Some clones in this sample may be carry-over from other donors' samples. The CDR3 region has the DNA TGTGCCAGCAGTTACTCGAGTACACCGCCTTACAATGAGCAGTTCTTC. Protein product: CASSYSSTPPYNEQFF.